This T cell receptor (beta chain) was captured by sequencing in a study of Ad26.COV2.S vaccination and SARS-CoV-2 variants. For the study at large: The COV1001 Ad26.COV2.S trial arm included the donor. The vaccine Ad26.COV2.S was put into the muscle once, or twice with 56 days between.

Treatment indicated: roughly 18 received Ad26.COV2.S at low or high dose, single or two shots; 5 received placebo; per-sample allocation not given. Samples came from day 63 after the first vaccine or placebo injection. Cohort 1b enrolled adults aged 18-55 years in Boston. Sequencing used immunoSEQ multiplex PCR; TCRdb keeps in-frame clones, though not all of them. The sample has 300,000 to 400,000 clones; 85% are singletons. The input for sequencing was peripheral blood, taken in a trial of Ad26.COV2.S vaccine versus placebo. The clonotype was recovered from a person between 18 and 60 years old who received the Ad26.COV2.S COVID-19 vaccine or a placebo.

In nucleotides, the CDR3 is TGTGCCAGTAGTAGGCATTCAGGACAGAGTAACTATGGCTACACCTTC. This codes for CASSRHSGQSNYGYTF. The chain uses TRBV19 and TRBJ1-2; the D gene is possibly TRBD1 (6 bases). The ends were cut back, 4 bases at V and 1 base at J, with 16 bases in the middle. Germline CDR1 reads LNHDA; CDR2 reads SQIVND (reference sequence). The CDR3 extends over 16 amino acids.